This TCR beta chain is drawn from a study of PD-1 blockade in classical Hodgkin lymphoma. Relapses following autologous stem cell transplantation were seen in all patients, with brentuximab vedotin exposure varying. Complete response, partial response or progressive disease were the best responses. The table came from immunoSEQ multiplex PCR; TCRdb's copy has only in-frame clones and leaves some out. The sample lists around 66,000 clones, roughly nine tenths occurring once. Germline V gene sequence: CDR1 SGHKS, CDR2 YYEKEE (reference sequence). V trimming: 2 bases; J trimming: 2 bases; junction bases outside the gene matches: 3. There are 14 residues in the CDR3.

This rearrangement joins TRBV5-5 to TRBJ2-7; 8 bases match TRBD2. Specimen: peripheral blood mononuclear cells (PBMCs), collected at baseline. This TCR came from a human donor with classical Hodgkin lymphoma. The CDR3 bases are TGTGCCAGCAGCTTTCAGCGGGGGACCTACGAGCAGTACTTC. Amino acid sequence: CASSFQRGTYEQYF.